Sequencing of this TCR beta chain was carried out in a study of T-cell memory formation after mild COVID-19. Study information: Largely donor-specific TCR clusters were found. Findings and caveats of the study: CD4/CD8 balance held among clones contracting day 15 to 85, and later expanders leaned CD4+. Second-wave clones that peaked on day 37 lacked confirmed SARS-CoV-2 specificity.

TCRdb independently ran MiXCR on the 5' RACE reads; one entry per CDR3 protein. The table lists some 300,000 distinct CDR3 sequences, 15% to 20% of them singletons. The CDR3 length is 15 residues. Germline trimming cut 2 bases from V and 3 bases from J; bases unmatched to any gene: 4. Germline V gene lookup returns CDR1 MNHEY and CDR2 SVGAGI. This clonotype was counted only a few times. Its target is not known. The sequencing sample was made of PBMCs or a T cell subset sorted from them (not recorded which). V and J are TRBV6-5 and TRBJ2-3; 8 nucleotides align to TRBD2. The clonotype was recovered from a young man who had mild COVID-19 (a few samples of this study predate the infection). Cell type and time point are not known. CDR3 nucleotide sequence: TGTGCCAGCAGTTACGCGGGGGGCTCAACAGATACGCAGTATTTT. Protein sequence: CASSYAGGSTDTQYF.